Presented here are 7 T cell receptor beta chains from one specimen sequenced in a study of blood T cell repertoires in COVID-19. Sequencing used immunoSEQ multiplex PCR; TCRdb keeps in-frame clones, though not all of them. The sample consists of a few hundred thousand clones, 84% of them appearing once. Sequencing was done on a sample of peripheral blood. Receptors were obtained from a man aged 25-40 years with active or convalescent COVID-19.

V gene TRBV7-9 combines with J gene TRBJ1-2; D unresolved. The CDR3 extends over 13 amino acids. V gave up 8 bases and J gave up 4 bases, with 14 bases separating them. CDR1 and CDR2 from the germline V gene are SEHNR and FQNEAQ (reference sequence). CDR3 residues: CASGDREAYGYTF. The CDR3 nucleotides read TGTGCCAGCGGTGATCGGGAGGCCTATGGCTACACCTTC. Full variable domain (remainder filled in from reference TRBV7-9 and TRBJ1-2): DTGVSQNPRHKITKRGQNVTFRCDPISEHNRLYWYRQTLGQGPEFLTYFQNEAQLEKSRLLSDRFSAERPKGSFSTLEIQRTEQGDSAMYLCASGDREAYGYTFGSGTRLTVV.

The CDR3 loop reads CASSLGTSGGAETQYF. CDR3 DNA sequence: TGTGCCAGCAGCTTAGGAACTAGCGGGGGGGCAGAGACCCAGTACTTC. The chain uses TRBV7-2 and TRBJ2-5; 13 bases match TRBD2. CDR3 length: 16 residues. V shed 1 base, J shed 4 bases, and the junction held 3 bases outside the gene matches. CDR1 SGHTA and CDR2 FQGNSA come from the germline V gene.

This sequence joins TRBV4-1 and TRBJ1-5; perhaps TRBD1 as D (6 bases). Germline V gene data show CDR1 as MGHRA and CDR2 as YSYEKL. Trimming shortened V by 0 bases and J by 0 bases, and 21 bases separated the two germline ends. The CDR3 has 20 amino acids. CDR3 loop: CASSQDRGGPDPYSNQPQHF. CDR3 coding DNA: TGCGCCAGCAGCCAAGATAGGGGGGGCCCAGACCCGTATAGCAATCAGCCCCAGCATTTT.

The J gene is TRBJ1-1, the V gene TRBV11-2; D is uncertain. Germline lookup yields CDR1 SGHAT and CDR2 FQNNGV. V was clipped by 1 base and J by 3 bases, with 6 bases between them. This CDR3 is 13 amino acids long. CDR3 amino acids: CASSLGLYTEAFF. CDR3 bases: TGTGCCAGCAGCTTAGGACTGTACACTGAAGCTTTCTTT.

For the CDR3, the DNA is TGTGCCAGCAGCAAAGTCGGGGAAGACTACACCGGGGAGCTGTTTTTT. Residues: CASSKVGEDYTGELFF. The chain combines TRBV11-3 with TRBJ2-2, with D perhaps TRBD2 (5 bases). Germline CDR1 SGHNT, CDR2 YENEEA. The CDR3 is 16 residues long. V lost 5 bases and J lost 3, with 16 bases in between.

This clone has only one observation. The V gene is TRBV6-5, the J gene TRBJ1-2; 9 nucleotides match TRBD1. Germline CDR1 MNHEY, CDR2 SVGAGI. V gave up 11 bases and J gave up 4 bases; unmatched junction bases: 8. The CDR3 is 13 amino acids. CDR3 protein: CAVNRGRGYGYTF. CDR3 nucleotides: TGTGCCGTAAACAGGGGGCGCGGCTATGGCTACACCTTC.

The chain recombines TRBV27 with TRBJ2-5; 12 bases map to TRBD1. Germline V CDR1 and CDR2: MNHEY, SMNVEV (reference sequence). CDR3 length equals 15 residues. Trimming took 5 bases from V and 5 from J; bases not matched to a gene: 6. The CDR3 bases are TGTGCCAGCAGTCCGGGACAGGGGGCATGGGAGACCCAGTACTTC. This codes for CASSPGQGAWETQYF.